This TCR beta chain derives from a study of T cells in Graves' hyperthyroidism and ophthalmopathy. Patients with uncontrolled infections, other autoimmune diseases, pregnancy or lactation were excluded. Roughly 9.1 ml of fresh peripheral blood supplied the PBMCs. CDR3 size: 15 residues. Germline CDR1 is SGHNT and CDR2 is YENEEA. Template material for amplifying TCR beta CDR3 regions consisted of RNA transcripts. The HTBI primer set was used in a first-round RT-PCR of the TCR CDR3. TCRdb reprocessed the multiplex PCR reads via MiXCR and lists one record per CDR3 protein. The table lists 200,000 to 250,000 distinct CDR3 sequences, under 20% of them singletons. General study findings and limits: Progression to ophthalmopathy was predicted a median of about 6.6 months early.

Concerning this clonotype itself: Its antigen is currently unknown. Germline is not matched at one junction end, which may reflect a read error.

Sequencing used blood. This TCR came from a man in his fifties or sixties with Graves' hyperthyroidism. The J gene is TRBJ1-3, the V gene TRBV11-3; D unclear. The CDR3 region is CASSSGRRSGNTIYF. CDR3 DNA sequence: TGTGCCAGCAGCTCGGGAAGGAGATCTGGGAACACCATATATTTT. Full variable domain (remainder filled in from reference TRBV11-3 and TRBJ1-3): EAGVVQSPRYKIIEKKQPVAFWCNPISGHNTLYWYLQNLGQGPELLIRYENEEAVDDSQLPKDRFSAERLKGVDSTLKIQPAELGDSAVYLCASSSGRRSGNTIYFGEGSWLTVV.